The 19 T cell receptor beta chains below come from one sample, sequenced in a study of OX40 agonist ivuxolimab in advanced cancers. Profiled with immunoSEQ multiplex PCR; TCRdb holds only in-frame clones, not every one. The table shows more than 100,000 clones, with 90% occurring only once. The sequenced sample was CD4+ or CD8+ T cells sorted from blood, obtained in a trial of the OX40 agonist ivuxolimab. The receptors come from an adult with an advanced solid tumor such as melanoma, head and neck, liver or kidney cancer.

The J gene is TRBJ2-2, the V gene TRBV5-1; tentatively, D is TRBD1 or TRBD2 (5 bases each). This CDR3 spans 16 amino acids. The germline V gene has CDR1 SGHRS and CDR2 YFSETQ. V was shortened by 3 bases and J by 0 bases, with 12 bases between the two germline ends. The CDR3 protein is CASSSTGTSNTGELFF. For the CDR3, the DNA is TGCGCCAGCAGCTCCACCGGGACGTCGAACACCGGGGAGCTGTTTTTT.

V is TRBV18 and J is TRBJ1-1; no definite D call. Germline CDR1 reads KGHSH; CDR2 reads LQKENI. V was cut by 4 bases and J by 5 bases, with 14 bases left in between. This CDR3 comprises 14 residues. Written as DNA, the CDR3 is TGTGCCAGCTCACAGCAGGCTCAGAGGACTGAAGCTTTCTTT. It encodes CASSQQAQRTEAFF.

This chain's CDR3 is CASSKPGQGGEQYF. CDR3 nucleotides: TGTGCCAGCAGTAAACCGGGACAGGGTGGCGAGCAGTACTTC. This chain links TRBV11-2 with TRBJ2-7, with TRBD1 identical over 9 bases. CDR3 size: 14 residues. V gave up 6 bases and J gave up 6 bases; unmatched junction bases: 9. Germline assignment: CDR1 SGHAT and CDR2 FQNNGV.

The chain couples TRBV7-2 to TRBJ1-4; D is perhaps TRBD1 (5 bases). The CDR3 sequence is 15 residues long. Germline CDR1 and CDR2: SGHTA and FQGNSA. The germline V and J ends were trimmed by 4 bases and 7 bases, with 16 bases remaining between them. In DNA, the CDR3 is TGTGCCAGCAGCTATGCGGGGGGTCGGGGTGAAAAACTGTTTTTT. Protein product: CASSYAGGRGEKLFF. Full variable domain (outside the CDR3, taken from reference TRBV7-2 and TRBJ1-4): GAGVSQSPSNKVTEKGKDVELRCDPISGHTALYWYRQSLGQGLEFLIYFQGNSAPDKSGLPSDRFSAERTGGSVSTLTIQRTQQEDSAVYLCASSYAGGRGEKLFFGSGTQLSVL.

The gene calls are TRBV27 and TRBJ2-3, with D hard to call. There are 14 residues in the CDR3. Per the germline V gene, CDR1 is MNHEY and CDR2 is SMNVEV (reference sequence). V lost 0 bases and J lost 4, with 8 bases in between. CDR3 loop: CASSLSGTADTQYF. The CDR3 nucleotides are TGTGCCAGCAGTTTATCCGGTACGGCAGATACGCAGTATTTT.

This clone showed up just once. The J gene is TRBJ2-1, the V gene TRBV9, with a weak D call TRBD2 (6 bases). Looked up from germline, CDR1 is SGDLS and CDR2 is YYNGEE. The CDR3 covers 16 residues. Trimming removed 0 bases from V and 2 bases from J, with 12 bases in between. The CDR3 coding sequence is TGTGCCAGCAGCGTAGATGGAGGGGCAACCTACAATGAGCAGTTCTTC. Translation gives CASSVDGGATYNEQFF.

This chain joins TRBV6-6 and TRBJ1-2; 7 bases map to TRBD1. CDR3 length equals 14 residues. Germline values: CDR1 MNHNY, CDR2 SVGAGI (reference sequence). The J segment lost 0 bases and the V segment lost 7 bases, leaving 5 bases of the junction unmatched. The CDR3 loop is CASILQGTNYGYTF. The CDR3 DNA reads TGTGCCAGCATCCTACAGGGGACTAACTATGGCTACACCTTC.

V gene TRBV2 combines with J gene TRBJ2-3, with 7 bases fitting TRBD2. Looked up from germline, CDR1 is SNHLY and CDR2 is FYNNEI. Losses at the gene ends were 5 bases for V and 2 bases for J; bases not matched to a gene: 13. This CDR3 comprises 17 residues. The CDR3 reads CASSPLEREGFTDTQYF. CDR3 nucleotide sequence: TGTGCCAGCAGTCCCTTAGAGCGGGAAGGCTTCACAGATACGCAGTATTTT.

The J gene is TRBJ2-7, the V gene TRBV5-5; no clear D. The V end lost 10 bases, the J end lost 5 bases, and 10 bases lay between the germline ends. Germline CDR1 SGHKS, CDR2 YYEKEE (reference sequence). This CDR3 comprises 10 residues. CDR3 in DNA: TGTGCCTCAGAAGACAACGAGCAGTACTTC. It is translated as CASEDNEQYF. The full variable domain, its missing parts supplied by reference TRBV5-5 and TRBJ2-7, is DAGVTQSPTHLIKTRGQQVTLRCSPISGHKSVSWYQQVLGQGPQFIFQYYEKEERGRGNFPDRFSARQFPNYSSELNVNALLLGDSALYLCASEDNEQYFGPGTRLTVT.

The chain employs TRBV29-1 and TRBJ2-7, with 8 bases aligning to TRBD1. Trimming removed 8 bases from V and 5 bases from J; junction bases left unmatched: 14. The CDR3 runs to 14 residues. The germline gives CDR1 SQVTM, CDR2 ANQGSEA. CDR3 sequence (DNA): TGCAGCACCCGCGAGACAGGGGAAGCCCACGAGCAGTACTTC. It codes for CSTRETGEAHEQYF.

With respect to this clone: Other nucleotide sequences in the sample specify the same CDR3. This chain links TRBV7-9 with TRBJ1-4; D ambiguous. The CDR3 contains 14 residues. Trimming stripped 1 base from V and 3 bases from J, with 6 bases between. Germline CDR1 is SEHNR and CDR2 is FQNEAQ (reference sequence). The CDR3 DNA reads TGTGCCAGCAGCTTAGAGAGGGCTAATGAAAAACTGTTTTTT. Translating gives CASSLERANEKLFF. The full variable domain, its missing parts supplied by reference TRBV7-9 and TRBJ1-4, is DTGVSQNPRHKITKRGQNVTFRCDPISEHNRLYWYRQTLGQGPEFLTYFQNEAQLEKSRLLSDRFSAERPKGSFSTLEIQRTEQGDSAMYLCASSLERANEKLFFGSGTQLSVL.

V and J are TRBV5-1 and TRBJ2-3; 7 nucleotides line up with TRBD2. The trim removed 2 bases at V and 7 bases at J, leaving 10 bases unmatched. The germline V gene has CDR1 SGHRS and CDR2 YFSETQ. The CDR3 has 15 residues. The CDR3 sequence is CASSFERGFGNTQYF. The CDR3 DNA reads TGCGCCAGCAGCTTCGAGCGGGGATTTGGAAATACGCAGTATTTT.

V usage is TRBV28 and J usage is TRBJ2-7; 13 bases are shared with TRBD2. Germline CDR1 MDHEN, CDR2 SYDVKM. The CDR3 is made up of 16 amino acids. Losses at the gene ends were 6 bases for V and 4 bases for J; bases not matched to a gene: 9. In DNA form, the CDR3 reads TGTGCCAGCAGCATCTGGACTAGCGGGAGAGAATACGAGCAGTACTTC. Translation gives CASSIWTSGREYEQYF.

The J gene is TRBJ2-1, the V gene TRBV10-3; 7 bases line up with TRBD2. CDR3 size: 16 residues. Germline trimming cut 4 bases from V and 4 bases from J; bases unmatched to any gene: 10. In germline, CDR1 is ENHRY, CDR2 SYGVKD. CDR3 region: CAISAPLPSGYNEQFF. CDR3 DNA sequence: TGTGCCATCAGTGCGCCGCTCCCTAGCGGTTACAATGAGCAGTTCTTC.

The V and J genes are TRBV7-3 and TRBJ1-2; D unresolved. V dropped 6 bases and J dropped 8 bases, with 16 bases sitting between them. The CDR3 totals 13 residues. Germline values: CDR1 SGHTA, CDR2 FQGTGA. The CDR3 reads CASSPAGQPGYTF. In DNA, the CDR3 is TGTGCCAGCAGTCCTGCCGGGCAGCCAGGCTACACCTTC.

The chain has TRBV15 and TRBJ2-3; 12 positions agree with TRBD2. CDR1 is LNHNV, CDR2 YYDKDF, per germline (reference sequence). There are 16 residues in the CDR3. V lost 5 bases and J lost 5; bases outside the gene matches: 8. The CDR3: CATSRRLAGDRDTQYF. The DNA for the CDR3 is TGTGCCACCAGCCGGAGACTAGCGGGAGACAGAGATACGCAGTATTTT.

On this clone: Sequence at one end of the junction differs from germline and may be a read error. Here the CDR3 DNA reads TGTGCCAGCAGTCAAGGGGACAGGGTGAACTTC. Its translation is CASSQGDRVNF. The rearrangement uses TRBV6-6 and TRBJ2-7; TRBD1 agrees at 9 bases. The CDR3 runs 11 residues. Per germline, CDR1 MNHNY and CDR2 SVGAGI (reference sequence).

The chain employs TRBV30 and TRBJ1-1, with TRBD1 matching over 8 bases. The CDR3 is 12 residues long. The J segment lost 9 bases and the V segment lost 5 bases, leaving 8 bases of the junction unmatched. Germline V gene lookup returns CDR1 GTSNPN and CDR2 SVGIG (reference sequence). CDR3 sequence reads: CAWVAGGIKAFF. For the CDR3, the DNA is TGTGCCTGGGTCGCAGGGGGCATAAAAGCTTTCTTT. The whole variable domain, filled in from reference TRBV30 and TRBJ1-1, reads SQTIHQWPATLVQPVGSPLSLECTVEGTSNPNLYWYRQAAGRGLQLLFYSVGIGQISSEVPQNLSASRPQDRQFILSSKKLLLSDSGFYLCAWVAGGIKAFFGQGTRLTVV.

The rearrangement links TRBV27 to TRBJ2-1; TRBD2 aligns across 7 bases. Per germline, CDR1 MNHEY and CDR2 SMNVEV (reference sequence). The CDR3 contains 12 residues. Trimming at V came to 3 bases and at J to 15 bases, leaving 8 bases not matched to a gene. The CDR3 bases are TGTGCCAGCAGTTTGACGGCGGGAGTCTTGTTCTTC. Protein sequence: CASSLTAGVLFF.